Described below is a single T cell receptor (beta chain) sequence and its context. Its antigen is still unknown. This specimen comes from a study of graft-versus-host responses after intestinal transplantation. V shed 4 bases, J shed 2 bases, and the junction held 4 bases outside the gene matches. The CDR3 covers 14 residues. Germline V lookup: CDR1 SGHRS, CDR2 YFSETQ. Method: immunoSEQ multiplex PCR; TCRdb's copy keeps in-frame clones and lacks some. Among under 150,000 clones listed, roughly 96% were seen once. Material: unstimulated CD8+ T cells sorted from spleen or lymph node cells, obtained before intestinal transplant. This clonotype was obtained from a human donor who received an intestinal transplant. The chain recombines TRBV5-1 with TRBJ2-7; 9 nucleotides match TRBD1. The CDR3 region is CASSVGQGPYEQYF. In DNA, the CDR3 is TGCGCCAGCAGCGTGGGACAGGGTCCCTACGAGCAGTACTTC.